This T cell receptor (beta chain) was documented in a study of T cell responses to AZD1222 COVID-19 vaccine. The study's findings and limits: Clonal diversity may have been underestimated in mostly white British donors.

Second-dose intervals near 4 or 12 weeks were combined. Sequencing used immunoSEQ multiplex PCR; TCRdb keeps in-frame clones, though not all of them. The data contain 190,000 or so clones, more than 70% of them singletons. V was trimmed by 5 bases and J by 5 bases, leaving 13 bases between them. Germline V gives CDR1 LNHNV, CDR2 YYDKDF (reference sequence). The CDR3 extends over 14 amino acids. Concerning this clone: Its antigen is not identified.

Sequences were derived from peripheral blood, sampled 28 days after the second AZD1222 dose. The rearrangement links TRBV15 to TRBJ2-1, with D perhaps matching TRBD1 (6 bases). The source is an adult who received the AZD1222 COVID-19 vaccine. The CDR3 DNA follows: TGTGCCACCAGCCCACCGGACAGAGACAATGAGCAGTTCTTC. Residues: CATSPPDRDNEQFF.